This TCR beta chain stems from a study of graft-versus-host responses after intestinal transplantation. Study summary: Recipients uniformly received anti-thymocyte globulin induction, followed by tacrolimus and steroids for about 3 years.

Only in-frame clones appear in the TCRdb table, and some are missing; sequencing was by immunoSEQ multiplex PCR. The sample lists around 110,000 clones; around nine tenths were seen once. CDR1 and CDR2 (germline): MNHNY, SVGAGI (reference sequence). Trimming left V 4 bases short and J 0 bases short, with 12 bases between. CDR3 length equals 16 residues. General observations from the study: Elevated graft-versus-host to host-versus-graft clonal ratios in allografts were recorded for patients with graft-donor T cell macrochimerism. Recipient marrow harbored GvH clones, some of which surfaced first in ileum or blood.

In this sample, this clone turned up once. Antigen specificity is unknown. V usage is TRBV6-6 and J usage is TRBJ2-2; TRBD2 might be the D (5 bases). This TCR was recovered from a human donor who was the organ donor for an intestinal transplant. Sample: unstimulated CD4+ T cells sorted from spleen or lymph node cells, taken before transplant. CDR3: CASSLRLPANTGELFF. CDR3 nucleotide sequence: TGTGCCAGCAGTTTAAGACTACCCGCGAACACCGGGGAGCTGTTTTTT.